The rows below give T cell receptor beta chains drawn from one sample of a study of cytomegalovirus exposure and HLA in healthy donors. The repertoire was sequenced with immunoSEQ multiplex PCR; TCRdb's copy has only in-frame clones and lacks some. The profile covers some 93,000 clones, with 82% appearing a single time and approximately 3.8% taken by the ten largest. Sequencing was done on a sample of PBMCs. The source of these receptors is a man aged 50-60 years in good health and CMV-seronegative. Each CDR3 is given with its conserved first and last residue. Fields, in order: clone size, D gene, J gene, V gene, CDR3 DNA, CDR3 protein. D genes are given only for firm matches. Rows may omit the clone size; those that give it use once, few, many or a size class.

NA | TRBD1 | TRBJ2-1 | TRBV2 | TGTGCCAGCATGCGGGACAGGGGTACGAATGAGCAGTTCTTC | CASMRDRGTNEQFF
NA | NA | TRBJ2-1 | TRBV28 | TGTGCCAGCAGTGAAACAGGGAGCTCCTACAATGAGCAGTTCTTC | CASSETGSSYNEQFF
NA | TRBD2 | TRBJ2-1 | TRBV7-2 | TGTGCCAGCAGCTTACTAGCGGGAGCTCTAAATGAGCAGTTCTTC | CASSLLAGALNEQFF
few | NA | TRBJ2-1 | TRBV28 | TGTGCCAGTACGGGAGTCCCCTACAATGAGCAGTTCTTC | CASTGVPYNEQFF
few | TRBD1 | TRBJ1-2 | TRBV6-5 | TGTGCCAGCAGTGATGGGACAGGGCAGGGGGGCTACACCTTC | CASSDGTGQGGYTF
once | NA | TRBJ2-7 | TRBV5-1 | TGCGCCAGCAGCTTGCCAGGGTCTGTGCACGAGCAGTACTTC | CASSLPGSVHEQYF
NA | NA | TRBJ2-1 | TRBV19 | TGTGCCAGTAGTATTAAGGGGGCCTACAATGAGCAGTTCTTC | CASSIKGAYNEQFF
NA | NA | TRBJ1-1 | TRBV14 | TGTGCCAGCAGCTTCGGAGGAGGGAACACTGAAGCTTTCTTT | CASSFGGGNTEAFF
NA | TRBD1 | TRBJ1-1 | TRBV18 | TGTGCCAGCTCACCGGGGACAGGGGTGAACACTGAAGCTTTCTTT | CASSPGTGVNTEAFF
NA | NA | TRBJ2-1 | TRBV19 | TGTGCCAGTAGTTACAGGGAGATTAATGAGCAGTTCTTC | CASSYREINEQFF
NA | TRBD1 | TRBJ1-5 | TRBV28 | TGTGCCAGCACACAACTCGGGGCAGGGGACAGGAATCAGCCCCAGCATTTT | CASTQLGAGDRNQPQHF
NA | NA | TRBJ2-2 | TRBV9 | TGTGCCAGCAGCCATTCCGGGGAGCTGTTTTTT | CASSHSGELFF
NA | NA | TRBJ2-3 | TRBV4-2 | TGTGCCAGCAGCCCCCTGGGCTTGGGGCCCCCAGATACGCAGTATTTT | CASSPLGLGPPDTQYF
NA | TRBD2 | TRBJ2-3 | TRBV7-7 | TGTGCTAGCAGCTTAGGTATCAGCGGGAGGGCCCCAGATACGCAGTATTTT | CASSLGISGRAPDTQYF
few | NA | TRBJ1-5 | TRBV7-3 | TGTGCCAGCAGTAGCGCCGGGAGCAATCAGCCCCAGCATTTT | CASSSAGSNQPQHF
NA | TRBD2 | TRBJ2-7 | TRBV9 | TGTGCCAGCAGCGTGGGCGGGAGTGTCTACGAGCAGTACTTC | CASSVGGSVYEQYF
NA | TRBD1 | TRBJ2-1 | TRBV4-1 | TGCGCCAGCAGCCTCCGGACAGGGGGGAGAGGTGAGCAGTTCTTC | CASSLRTGGRGEQFF
NA | NA | TRBJ2-7 | TRBV6-5 | TGTGCCAGCAGTTACCACGTTGTCGGGGCCTACGAGCAGTACTTC | CASSYHVVGAYEQYF
few | TRBD2 | TRBJ2-7 | TRBV6-5 | TGTGCCAGCAGTTCCTGGGGGGGGAAGGAGCAGTACTTC | CASSSWGGKEQYF
NA | TRBD1 | TRBJ2-5 | TRBV7-9 | TGTGCCAGCAGCTGGTGGGACAGCTTCCAAGAGACCCAGTACTTC | CASSWWDSFQETQYF
NA | TRBD1 | TRBJ2-3 | TRBV7-3 | TGTGCCAGCAGCTCGATACAGGGGCATACGCAGTATTTT | CASSSIQGHTQYF
NA | NA | TRBJ2-3 | TRBV19 | TGTGCCAGTTCCCTCGGACTACGCACAGATACGCAGTATTTT | CASSLGLRTDTQYF
NA | NA | TRBJ1-2 | TRBV6-1 | TGTGCCAGCAGTGAATTAGGCAGGAACTATGGCTACACCTTC | CASSELGRNYGYTF
NA | TRBD2 | TRBJ2-7 | TRBV7-8 | TGTGCCAGCAGCTTTAGCGGGAGCTCCTACGAGCAGTACTTC | CASSFSGSSYEQYF
NA | TRBD2 | TRBJ2-1 | TRBV11-2 | TGTGCCAGCAGCTTAGAAACTAGCGGGAGGATTGGGGAGCAGTTCTTC | CASSLETSGRIGEQFF
NA | NA | TRBJ2-1 | TRBV5-4 | TGTGCCAGCAGCTTGGAACTAATCTATGAGCAGTTCTTC | CASSLELIYEQFF
few | TRBD1 | TRBJ1-2 | TRBV5-1 | TGCGCCAGCAGCTTAAAACAGGGGTTCGATGGCTACACCTTC | CASSLKQGFDGYTF
NA | NA | TRBJ1-5 | TRBV19 | TGTGCCAGTAGTATTCCATATCAGCCCCAGCATTTT | CASSIPYQPQHF
few | TRBD1 | TRBJ2-7 | TRBV7-7 | TGTGCTAGCAGTTGGGGACAGGACTACGAGCAGTACTTC | CASSWGQDYEQYF
NA | TRBD1 | TRBJ1-1 | TRBV5-4 | TGTGCCAGCAGCTCCGTACCGGGACAGTCCATGAACACTGAAGCTTTCTTT | CASSSVPGQSMNTEAFF
NA | NA | TRBJ1-2 | TRBV7-9 | TGTGCCAGCAGCCCCGCATTACGGGAGAACTATGGCTACACCTTC | CASSPALRENYGYTF
NA | TRBD1 | TRBJ2-1 | TRBV6-5 | TGTGCCAGCAGTTATTCGGGACAGGGTGTCTATGAGCAGTTCTTC | CASSYSGQGVYEQFF
NA | TRBD1 | TRBJ2-2 | TRBV6-5 | TGTGCCAGCTGTTACGGGACAGTCAACACCGGGGAGCTGTTTTTT | CASCYGTVNTGELFF
NA | NA | TRBJ2-3 | TRBV9 | TGTGCCAGCAGCGTAGAAGTGGTTAGCGCTCGAGGAAAAGATACGCAGTATTTT | CASSVEVVSARGKDTQYF
NA | NA | TRBJ2-2 | TRBV9 | TGTGCCAGCAGCGAGGGGCGGGGTAGCGGGAACACCGGGGAGCTGTTTTTT | CASSEGRGSGNTGELFF
NA | NA | TRBJ2-1 | TRBV9 | TGTGCCAGCAGCGTGAGCGGGACAGGCTCCTACAATGAGCAGTTCTTC | CASSVSGTGSYNEQFF
NA | TRBD1 | TRBJ2-1 | TRBV4-2 | TGTGCCAGCAGCCAAGATCAAGGGGGCGCCCCCGGTGAGCAGTTCTTC | CASSQDQGGAPGEQFF
once | TRBD2 | TRBJ2-1 | TRBV10-3 | TGTGCCATCAGTTCTACTAGCGGGAGCTCCTACAATGAGCAGTTCTTC | CAISSTSGSSYNEQFF
NA | TRBD1 | TRBJ1-1 | TRBV10-1 | TGCGCAACCCGGACAGGGTTGAACACTGAAGCTTTCTTT | CATRTGLNTEAFF
few | TRBD1 | TRBJ1-1 | TRBV6-5 | TGTGCCAGCTCCTACGGGACAGCTAATAGCGATGAAGCTTTCTTT | CASSYGTANSDEAFF
few | TRBD1 | TRBJ1-2 | TRBV30 | TGTGCCTGGAGTCTCCAGGGGGGTGGCTACACCTTC | CAWSLQGGGYTF
NA | NA | TRBJ1-1 | TRBV27 | TGTGCCAGCAGTCTTCACTTGAACACTGAAGCTTTCTTT | CASSLHLNTEAFF
NA | TRBD1 | TRBJ1-2 | TRBV28 | TGTGCCAGCTTAAACAGGGGAAGCTATGGCTACACCTTC | CASLNRGSYGYTF
NA | TRBD2 | TRBJ2-7 | TRBV11-2 | TGTGCCAGCAGCTGGACTAGCGGGAAGTACGAGCAGTACTTC | CASSWTSGKYEQYF
NA | NA | TRBJ2-2 | TRBV5-1 | TGCGCCAGCAGCTTGGCCGGTCAGGGGTACACCGGGGAGCTGTTTTTT | CASSLAGQGYTGELFF
NA | NA | TRBJ1-2 | TRBV7-9 | TGTGCCAGCAGTGCTGGCCCTTATGGCTACACCTTC | CASSAGPYGYTF
NA | TRBD2 | TRBJ2-1 | TRBV18 | TGTGCCAGCTCACCGCAGCGGGAGGGGGATGAGCAGTTCTTC | CASSPQREGDEQFF
once | NA | TRBJ2-1 | TRBV7-2 | TGTGCCAGCAGCCCTCGTGAGCGGGTAACTAACAATGAGCAGTTCTTC | CASSPRERVTNNEQFF
NA | NA | TRBJ1-3 | TRBV10-2 | TGCGCCAGCAATGGACAAGGCGGGGCTGGAAACACCATATATTTT | CASNGQGGAGNTIYF
NA | NA | TRBJ2-1 | TRBV4-2 | TGTGCCAGCAGCCAAGACCCCCTCCGCGGAGATAGTAACTACAATGAGCAGTTCTTC | CASSQDPLRGDSNYNEQFF
NA | NA | TRBJ1-1 | TRBV6-1 | TGTGCCAGCAGTGAATTAATTGCAGGGAACACTGAAGCTTTCTTT | CASSELIAGNTEAFF
NA | NA | TRBJ2-7 | TRBV19 | TGTGCCAGTAAGGTGGGGTGGGAGCCCACCTACGAGCAGTACTTC | CASKVGWEPTYEQYF
NA | NA | TRBJ1-1 | TRBV5-8 | TGTGCCAGCAGCTTGGGTGGGGAGGGCACTGAAGCTTTCTTT | CASSLGGEGTEAFF
NA | TRBD2 | TRBJ2-7 | TRBV7-9 | TGTGCCAGCAGTCCCGGACTAGTCCTGGCCTACGAGCAGTACTTC | CASSPGLVLAYEQYF
few | NA | TRBJ1-1 | TRBV10-3 | TGTGCCACCCTGACAGGACTGAACACTGAAGCTTTCTTT | CATLTGLNTEAFF